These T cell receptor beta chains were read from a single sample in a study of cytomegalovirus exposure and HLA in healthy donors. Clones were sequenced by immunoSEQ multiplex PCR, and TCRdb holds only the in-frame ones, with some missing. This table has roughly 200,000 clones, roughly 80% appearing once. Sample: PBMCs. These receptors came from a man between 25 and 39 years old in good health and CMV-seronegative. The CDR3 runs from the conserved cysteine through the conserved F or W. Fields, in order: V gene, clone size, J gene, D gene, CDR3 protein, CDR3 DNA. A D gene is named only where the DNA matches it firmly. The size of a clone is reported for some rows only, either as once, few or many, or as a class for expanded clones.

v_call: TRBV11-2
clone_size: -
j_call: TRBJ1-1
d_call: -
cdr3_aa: CASSQPTGNTEAFF
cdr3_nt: TGTGCCAGCAGCCAACCGACGGGGAACACTGAAGCTTTCTTT

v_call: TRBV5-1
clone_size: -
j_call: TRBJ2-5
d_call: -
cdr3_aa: CASSLAVGSFQETQYF
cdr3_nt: TGCGCCAGCAGCTTGGCCGTGGGCTCGTTTCAAGAGACCCAGTACTTC

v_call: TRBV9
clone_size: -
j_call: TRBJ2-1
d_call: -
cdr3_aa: CAGSVNNEQFF
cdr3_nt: TGTGCCGGCAGCGTCAACAATGAGCAGTTCTTC

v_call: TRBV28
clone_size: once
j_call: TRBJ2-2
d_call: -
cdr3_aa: CASGQLNTGELFF
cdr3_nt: TGTGCCAGCGGACAGCTGAACACCGGGGAGCTGTTTTTT

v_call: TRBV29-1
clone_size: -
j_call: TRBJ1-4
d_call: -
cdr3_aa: CSVETGLNEKLFF
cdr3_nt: TGCAGCGTTGAGACAGGCCTTAATGAAAAACTGTTTTTT

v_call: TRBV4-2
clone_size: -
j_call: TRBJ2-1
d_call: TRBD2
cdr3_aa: CASSQGGPSGGLYNEQFF
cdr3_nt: TGTGCCAGCAGCCAAGGGGGTCCTAGCGGGGGGCTTTACAATGAGCAGTTCTTC

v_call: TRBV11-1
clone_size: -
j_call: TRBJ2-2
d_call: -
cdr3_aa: CASSLGVGGGELFF
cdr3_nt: TGTGCCAGCAGCTTAGGCGTCGGTGGCGGGGAGCTGTTTTTT

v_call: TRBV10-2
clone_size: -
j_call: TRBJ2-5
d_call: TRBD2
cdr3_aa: CATRGDSGGPIETQYF
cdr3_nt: TGCGCCACCCGCGGAGATAGCGGGGGGCCGATAGAGACCCAGTACTTC

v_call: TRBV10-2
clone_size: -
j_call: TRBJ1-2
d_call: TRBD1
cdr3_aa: CASRRDRAYGYTF
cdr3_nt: TGCGCCAGCAGAAGAGACAGGGCCTATGGCTACACCTTC

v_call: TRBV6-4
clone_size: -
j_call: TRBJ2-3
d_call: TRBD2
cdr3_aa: CASSERGGGASTDTQYF
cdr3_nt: TGTGCCAGCAGTGAAAGGGGCGGGGGAGCTAGCACAGATACGCAGTATTTT

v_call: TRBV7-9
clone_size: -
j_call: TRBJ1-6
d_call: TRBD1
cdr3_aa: CASSRRQGANSPLHF
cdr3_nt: TGTGCCAGCAGCCGAAGACAGGGGGCGAATTCACCCCTCCACTTT

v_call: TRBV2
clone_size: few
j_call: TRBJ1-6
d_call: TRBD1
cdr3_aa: CASIRDRVDSPLHF
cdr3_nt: TGTGCCAGCATCCGAGACAGGGTAGATTCACCCCTCCACTTT

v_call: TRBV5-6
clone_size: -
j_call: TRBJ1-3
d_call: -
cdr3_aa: CASSSYGRDPGNTIYF
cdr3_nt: TGTGCCAGCAGCTCTTATGGGAGGGACCCTGGAAACACCATATATTTT

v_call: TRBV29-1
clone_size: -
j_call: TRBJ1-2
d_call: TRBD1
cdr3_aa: CSVGRGQDNYGYTF
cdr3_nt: TGCAGCGTTGGGCGAGGACAGGATAACTATGGCTACACCTTC

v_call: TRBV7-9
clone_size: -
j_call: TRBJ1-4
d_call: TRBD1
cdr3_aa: CASSLASGTGAEKLFF
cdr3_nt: TGTGCCAGCAGCTTAGCTTCCGGGACAGGGGCCGAAAAACTGTTTTTT

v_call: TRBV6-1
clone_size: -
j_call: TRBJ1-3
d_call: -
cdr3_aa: CATKTGNSGNTIYF
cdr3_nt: TGTGCCACCAAAACAGGGAACTCTGGAAACACCATATATTTT